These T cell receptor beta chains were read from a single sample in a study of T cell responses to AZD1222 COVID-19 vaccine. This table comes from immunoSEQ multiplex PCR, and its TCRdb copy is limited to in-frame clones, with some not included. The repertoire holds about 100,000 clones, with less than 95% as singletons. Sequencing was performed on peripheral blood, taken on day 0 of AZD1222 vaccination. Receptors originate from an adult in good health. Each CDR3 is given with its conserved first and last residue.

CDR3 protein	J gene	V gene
CASTPVSGGVDNEQFF	TRBJ2-1	TRBV19
CASSPQGMQVDTEAFF	TRBJ1-1	TRBV3-1/TRBV3-2
CASSAPTGVTEAFF	TRBJ1-1	TRBV28
CASSTQIQETQYF	TRBJ2-5	TRBV19
CASSSGPLTTYGYTF	TRBJ1-2	TRBV7-6
CASSGTSTGNTIYF	TRBJ1-3	TRBV2
CASSPPHSIGELFF	TRBJ2-2	TRBV19
CASRPGRLYPERPLGTNEKLFF	TRBJ1-4	TRBV19
CASSSLRTSGGANTGELFF	TRBJ2-2	TRBV11-2
CAWSPGGGAGDTQYF	TRBJ2-3	TRBV30
CASSPILQGSYGYTF	TRBJ1-2	TRBV5-6
CASSEPHIGGYGYTF	TRBJ1-2	TRBV2
CASSAAIRAGIDTQYF	TRBJ2-3	TRBV9
CATSDVRGGYNEQFF	TRBJ2-1	TRBV24-1
CASSMGAATNEKLFF	TRBJ1-4	TRBV19
CSVEEGYEQYF	TRBJ2-7	TRBV29-1
CASSWVGETQYF	TRBJ2-5	TRBV5-8
CASSLVGWRNQPQHF	TRBJ1-5	TRBV28
CASTSPGQGAGDTQYF	TRBJ2-3	TRBV28
CASSRDSRNEKLFF	TRBJ1-4	TRBV19
CASSQEVTDTGELFF	TRBJ2-2	TRBV3-1/TRBV3-2
CARSPPTLNQPQHF	TRBJ1-5	TRBV5-3
CASTPVTNEQYF	TRBJ2-7	TRBV6-5
CASSVSDGAYNEQFF	TRBJ2-1	TRBV9
CASSLGKEPQHF	TRBJ1-5	TRBV7-3
CASSQSTWDYGYTF	TRBJ1-2	TRBV6-5
CASSLVGGGASKNIQYF	TRBJ2-4	TRBV5-6
CASSPRRGPNTEAFF	TRBJ1-1	TRBV19
CASTRSVGVGNTGELFF	TRBJ2-2	TRBV11-3
CASSLGDEQYF	TRBJ2-7	TRBV5-1
CASSLSQGNTIYF	TRBJ1-3	TRBV6-5
CASSGYTGGVEKLFF	TRBJ1-4	TRBV5-1
CASRDDRIRAGELFF	TRBJ2-2	TRBV2
CAAGDPPLEKLFF	TRBJ1-4	TRBV6-5
CASSRLGGAYLAFF	TRBJ1-1	TRBV7-2
CASSYPGRTEAFF	TRBJ1-1	TRBV5-4
CAITLTANTEAFF	TRBJ1-1	TRBV10-3
CASSLSSDNTYEQYF	TRBJ2-7	TRBV11-2
CASGTEPTYGYTF	TRBJ1-2	TRBV5-1
CASRVTNSGNTIYF	TRBJ1-3	TRBV19
CSVRAGWGMMNTEAFF	TRBJ1-1	TRBV29-1
CASSAQGDNEKLFF	TRBJ1-4	TRBV7-2
CASSLNRGDTQYF	TRBJ2-3	TRBV5-5
CASSQVVTTDTQYF	TRBJ2-3	TRBV4-1
CASSPRQGFENTEAFF	TRBJ1-1	TRBV18
CSASGLRGTLTFYEQYF	TRBJ2-7	TRBV20-1
CAISGSTNTGELFF	TRBJ2-2	TRBV11-1
CASSMDSGGAWNEQFF	TRBJ2-1	TRBV5-1
CASTLLAGSSYEQYF	TRBJ2-7	TRBV7-8
CASLGGTINTEAFF	TRBJ1-1	TRBV28
CAIMQGANYGYTF	TRBJ1-2	TRBV10-3
CASRRPSGGDVADTQYF	TRBJ2-3	TRBV5-4
CASSPGQGNSPLHF	TRBJ1-6	TRBV7-9
CASSLLVQGRDTQYF	TRBJ2-3	TRBV7-6
CSVDRATDTEAFF	TRBJ1-1	TRBV29-1